The entry below describes one T cell receptor beta chain. Its cognate antigen is unknown. Assay used: immunoSEQ multiplex PCR; TCRdb lists only in-frame clones, some missing. Of about 76,000 clones detected, roughly 80% appear once; the ten largest clones hold 0.79%. The ends were cut back, 2 bases at V and 3 bases at J, with 6 bases in the middle. There are 13 residues in the CDR3. Germline loops: CDR1 MNHNS, CDR2 SASEGT. These data come from a study of radiotherapy plus CTLA-4 blockade in lung cancer. Study observations and caveats: Response, reportedly, was best predicted by interferon-beta along with early blood T cell clone dynamics.

The J gene is TRBJ2-3, the V gene TRBV6-1; D is unresolved. This TCR was recovered from a human donor with non-small cell lung cancer who had stable disease on radiotherapy plus ipilimumab. Sequenced material: peripheral blood, taken from a patient treated with radiotherapy plus ipilimumab. The CDR3 loop reads CASSEQQTDTQYF. The CDR3 DNA reads TGTGCCAGCAGTGAACAACAGACAGATACGCAGTATTTT.